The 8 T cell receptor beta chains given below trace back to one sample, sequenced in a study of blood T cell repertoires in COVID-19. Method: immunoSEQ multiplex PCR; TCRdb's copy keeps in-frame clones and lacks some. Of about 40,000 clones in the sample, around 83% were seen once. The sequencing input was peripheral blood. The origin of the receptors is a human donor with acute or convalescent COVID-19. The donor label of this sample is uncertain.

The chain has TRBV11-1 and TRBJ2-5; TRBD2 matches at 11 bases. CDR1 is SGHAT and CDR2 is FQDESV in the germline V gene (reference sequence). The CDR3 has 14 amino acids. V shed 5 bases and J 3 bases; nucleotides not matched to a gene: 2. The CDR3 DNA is TGTGCCAGCAGCCGGGGACTAGCGGAAGAGACCCAGTACTTC. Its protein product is CASSRGLAEETQYF.

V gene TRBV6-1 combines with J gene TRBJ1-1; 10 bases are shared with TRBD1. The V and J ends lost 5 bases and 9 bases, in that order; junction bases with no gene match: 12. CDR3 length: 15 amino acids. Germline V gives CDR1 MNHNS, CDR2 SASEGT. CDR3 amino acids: CASSSPTGGGLKAFF. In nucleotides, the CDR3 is TGTGCCAGCAGTTCGCCGACAGGGGGCGGTTTGAAAGCTTTCTTT.

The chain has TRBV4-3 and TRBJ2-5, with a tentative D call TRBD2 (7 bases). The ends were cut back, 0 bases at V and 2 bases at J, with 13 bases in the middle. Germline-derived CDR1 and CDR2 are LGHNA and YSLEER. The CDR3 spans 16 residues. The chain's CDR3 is CASSQERRGLQETQYF. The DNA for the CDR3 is TGCGCCAGCAGCCAAGAACGGCGGGGGCTGCAAGAGACCCAGTACTTC.

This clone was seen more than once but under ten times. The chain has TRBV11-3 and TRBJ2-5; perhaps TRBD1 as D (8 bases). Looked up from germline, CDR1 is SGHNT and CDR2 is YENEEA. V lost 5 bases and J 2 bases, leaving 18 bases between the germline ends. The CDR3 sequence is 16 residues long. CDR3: CASSPGQGGRQETQYF. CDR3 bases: TGTGCCAGCAGCCCCGGACAGGGAGGGCGGCAAGAGACCCAGTACTTC.

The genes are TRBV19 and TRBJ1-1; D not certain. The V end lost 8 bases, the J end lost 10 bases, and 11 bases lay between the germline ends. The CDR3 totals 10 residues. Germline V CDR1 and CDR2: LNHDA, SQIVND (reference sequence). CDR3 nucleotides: TGTGCCAGTGGTGAGTTTTCAGCTTTCTTT. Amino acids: CASGEFSAFF.

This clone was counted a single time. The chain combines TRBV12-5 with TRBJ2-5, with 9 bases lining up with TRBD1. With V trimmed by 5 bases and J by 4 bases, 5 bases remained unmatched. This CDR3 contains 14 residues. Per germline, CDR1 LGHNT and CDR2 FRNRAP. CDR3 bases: TGTGCTAGTGGTCCGAGGACAGGGGTAGAGACCCAGTACTTC. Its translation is CASGPRTGVETQYF.

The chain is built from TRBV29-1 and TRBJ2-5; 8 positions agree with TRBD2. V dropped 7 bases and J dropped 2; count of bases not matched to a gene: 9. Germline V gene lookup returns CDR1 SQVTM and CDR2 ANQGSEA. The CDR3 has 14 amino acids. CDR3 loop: CSAGQGGGQETQYF. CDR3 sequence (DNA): TGCAGCGCAGGTCAAGGCGGGGGGCAAGAGACCCAGTACTTC.

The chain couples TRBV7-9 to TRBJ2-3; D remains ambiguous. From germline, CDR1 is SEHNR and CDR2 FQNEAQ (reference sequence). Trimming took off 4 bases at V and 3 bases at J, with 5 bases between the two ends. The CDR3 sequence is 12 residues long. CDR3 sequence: CASSSYTDTQYF. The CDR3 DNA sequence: TGTGCCAGCAGCTCCTATACAGATACGCAGTATTTT.